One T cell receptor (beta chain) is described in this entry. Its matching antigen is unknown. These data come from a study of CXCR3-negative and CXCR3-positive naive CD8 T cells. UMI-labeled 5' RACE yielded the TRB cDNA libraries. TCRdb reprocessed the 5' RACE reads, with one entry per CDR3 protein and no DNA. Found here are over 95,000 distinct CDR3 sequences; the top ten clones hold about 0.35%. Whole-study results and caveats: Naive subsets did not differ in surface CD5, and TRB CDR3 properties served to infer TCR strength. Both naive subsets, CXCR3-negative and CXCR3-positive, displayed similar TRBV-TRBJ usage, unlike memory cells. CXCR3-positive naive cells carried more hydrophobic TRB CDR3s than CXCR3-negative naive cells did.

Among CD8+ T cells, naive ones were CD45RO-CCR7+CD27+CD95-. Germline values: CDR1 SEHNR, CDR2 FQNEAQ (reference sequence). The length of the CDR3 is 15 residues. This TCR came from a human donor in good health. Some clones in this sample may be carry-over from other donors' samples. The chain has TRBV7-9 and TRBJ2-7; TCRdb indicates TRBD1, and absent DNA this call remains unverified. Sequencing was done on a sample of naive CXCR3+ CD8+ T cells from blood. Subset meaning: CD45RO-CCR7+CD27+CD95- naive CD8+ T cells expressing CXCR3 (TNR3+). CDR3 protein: CASSRGQAISYEQYF. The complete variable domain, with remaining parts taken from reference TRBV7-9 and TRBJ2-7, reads DTGVSQNPRHKITKRGQNVTFRCDPISEHNRLYWYRQTLGQGPEFLTYFQNEAQLEKSRLLSDRFSAERPKGSFSTLEIQRTEQGDSAMYLCASSRGQAISYEQYFGPGTRLTVT.